This TCR beta chain emerged from a study of beta chain features in type 1 diabetes. Findings and caveats of the study: People with Type 1 diabetes carried modestly yet significantly shorter TCRB CDR3s in all four CD4+ subsets. PCR may have favored shorter templates equally in patients and controls. Researchers cautioned that cDNA sequencing could over-represent cells with high TCR expression.

Via the markers CD45RO/CCR7/CD25/CD127/CD95/CD27, stem cell-like memory, regulatory, central memory and naive CD4+ cells were sorted. In the case of this clone: Its specificity is unknown.

V lost 4 bases, J lost 5 bases, and 12 bases lay in between. The CDR3 consists of 12 residues. Germline values: CDR1 SQVTM, CDR2 ANQGSEA. Of the isolated RNA, all was reverse transcribed, and so the sequenced material was expressed TCRB transcripts. Method: immunoSEQ multiplex PCR; TCRdb's copy keeps in-frame clones and lacks some. Of over 650,000 clones in the sample, around an eighth are singletons; the top ten hold 0.035% to 0.04%. This rearrangement joins TRBV29-1 to TRBJ2-7; D may be TRBD2 (5 bases). Sequencing was carried out using naive CD4+ T cells from blood. This sequence was found in a man younger than 35 with type 1 diabetes. The CDR3 DNA reads TGCAGCGTTGTCTTCGGAGGCGACGAGCAGTACTTC. Translating gives CSVVFGGDEQYF.